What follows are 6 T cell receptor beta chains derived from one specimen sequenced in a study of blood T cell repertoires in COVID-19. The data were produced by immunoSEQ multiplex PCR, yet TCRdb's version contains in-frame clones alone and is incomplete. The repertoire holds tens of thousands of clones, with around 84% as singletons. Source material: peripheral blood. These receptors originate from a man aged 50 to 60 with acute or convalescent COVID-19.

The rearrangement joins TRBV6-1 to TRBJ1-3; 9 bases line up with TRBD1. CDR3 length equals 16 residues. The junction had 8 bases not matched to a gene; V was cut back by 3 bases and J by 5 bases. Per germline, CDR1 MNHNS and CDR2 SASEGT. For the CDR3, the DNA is TGTGCCAGCAGTGACCGACAGGGGGTAGGTAGAAACACCATATATTTT. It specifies CASSDRQGVGRNTIYF.

The CDR3, as DNA: TGCGCCAGCAGCCAACCTCAGACAGGGCGCTACGAGCAGTACTTC. As protein: CASSQPQTGRYEQYF. The chain recombines TRBV4-1 with TRBJ2-7, with 7 bases aligning to TRBD1. Germline CDR1 MGHRA, CDR2 YSYEKL. The ends lost 2 bases at V and 3 bases at J; junction bases unmatched: 7. This CDR3 is 15 amino acids long.

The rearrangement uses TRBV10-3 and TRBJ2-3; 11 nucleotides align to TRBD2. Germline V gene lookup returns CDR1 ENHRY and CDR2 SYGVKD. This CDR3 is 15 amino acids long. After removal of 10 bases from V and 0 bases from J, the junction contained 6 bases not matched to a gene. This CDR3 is CATVAGGSSTDTQYF. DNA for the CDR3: TGTGCCACCGTAGCGGGGGGGAGTAGCACAGATACGCAGTATTTT.

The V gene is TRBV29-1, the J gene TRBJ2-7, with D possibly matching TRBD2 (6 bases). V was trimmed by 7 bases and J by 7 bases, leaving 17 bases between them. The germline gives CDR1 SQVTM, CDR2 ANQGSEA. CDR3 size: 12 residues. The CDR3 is CSAGRGTGEQYF. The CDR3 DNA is TGCAGCGCCGGGAGAGGGACGGGAGAGCAGTACTTC.

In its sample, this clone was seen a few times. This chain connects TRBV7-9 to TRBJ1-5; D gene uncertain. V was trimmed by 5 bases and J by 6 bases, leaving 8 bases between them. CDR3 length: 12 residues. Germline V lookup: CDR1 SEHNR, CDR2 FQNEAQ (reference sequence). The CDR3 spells CASSPLSQPQHF. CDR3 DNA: TGTGCCAGCAGCCCTCTTAGTCAGCCCCAGCATTTT. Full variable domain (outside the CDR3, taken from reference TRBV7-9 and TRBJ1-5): DTGVSQNPRHKITKRGQNVTFRCDPISEHNRLYWYRQTLGQGPEFLTYFQNEAQLEKSRLLSDRFSAERPKGSFSTLEIQRTEQGDSAMYLCASSPLSQPQHFGDGTRLSIL.

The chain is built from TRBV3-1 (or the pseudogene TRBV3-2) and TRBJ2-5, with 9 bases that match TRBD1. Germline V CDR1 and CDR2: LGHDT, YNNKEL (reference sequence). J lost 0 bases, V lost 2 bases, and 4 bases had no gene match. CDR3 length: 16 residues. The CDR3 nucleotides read TGTGCCAGCAGCCAACCGGGACAGGGCGACCAAGAGACCCAGTACTTC. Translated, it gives CASSQPGQGDQETQYF.